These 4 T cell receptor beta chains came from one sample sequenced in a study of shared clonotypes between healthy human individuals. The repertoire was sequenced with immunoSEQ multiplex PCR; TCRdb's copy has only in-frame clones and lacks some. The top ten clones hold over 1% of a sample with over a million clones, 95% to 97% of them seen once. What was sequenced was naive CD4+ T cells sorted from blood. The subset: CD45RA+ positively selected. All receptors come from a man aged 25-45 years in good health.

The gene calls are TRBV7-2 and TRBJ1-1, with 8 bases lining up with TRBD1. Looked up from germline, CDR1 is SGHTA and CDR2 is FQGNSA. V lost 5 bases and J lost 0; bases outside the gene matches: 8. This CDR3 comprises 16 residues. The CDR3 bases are TGTGCCAGCAGCCCCCGGGACAGGAGCATGAACACTGAAGCTTTCTTT. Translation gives CASSPRDRSMNTEAFF. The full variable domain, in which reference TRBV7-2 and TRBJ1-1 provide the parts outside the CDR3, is GAGVSQSPSNKVTEKGKDVELRCDPISGHTALYWYRQSLGQGLEFLIYFQGNSAPDKSGLPSDRFSAERTGGSVSTLTIQRTQQEDSAVYLCASSPRDRSMNTEAFFGQGTRLTVV.

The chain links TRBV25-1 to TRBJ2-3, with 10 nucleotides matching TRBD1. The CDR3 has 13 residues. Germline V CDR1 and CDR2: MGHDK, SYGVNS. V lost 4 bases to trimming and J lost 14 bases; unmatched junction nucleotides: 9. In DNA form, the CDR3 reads TGTGCCAGCAGTGTAACAGGGACAGGGGTTCTGTATTTT. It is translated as CASSVTGTGVLYF.

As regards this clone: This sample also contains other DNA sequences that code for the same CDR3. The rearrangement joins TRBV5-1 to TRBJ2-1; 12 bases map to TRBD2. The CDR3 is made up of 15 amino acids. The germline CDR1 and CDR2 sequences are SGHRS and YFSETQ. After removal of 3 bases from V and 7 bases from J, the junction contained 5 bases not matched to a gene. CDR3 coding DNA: TGCGCCAGCAGCTCCCTAGCGGGAGGGCCTAATGAGCAGTTCTTC. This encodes CASSSLAGGPNEQFF.

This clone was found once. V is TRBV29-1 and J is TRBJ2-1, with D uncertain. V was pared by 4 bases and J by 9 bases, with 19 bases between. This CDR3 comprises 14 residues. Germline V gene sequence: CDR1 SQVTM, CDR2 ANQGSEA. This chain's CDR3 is CSVGGVRDFGEQFF. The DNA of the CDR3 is TGCAGCGTTGGGGGTGTTAGGGATTTCGGTGAGCAGTTCTTC.